The T cell receptor (beta chain) described here comes from a study of shared clonotypes between healthy human individuals. Original processing methods: Filtering differed because ImmunoSEQ produced junction-only sequences that carried no quality scores. Measured with immunoSEQ multiplex PCR; TCRdb has only the in-frame clones, and not every one. Clone size and V and J calls were adopted from that table, with D and trimming inferred from the DNA. The sample contains about 450,000 clones, roughly 83% of which appear only once. Study-wide results and caveats: Blood was the only sampled material, and tissue repertoires likely differ.

With 0 bases clipped from V and 2 bases from J, the junction kept 4 bases outside the gene matches. Looked up from germline, CDR1 is SGDLS and CDR2 is YYNGEE. The CDR3 length is 16 residues. Every contributor of samples was a Caucasian grown-up residing in Nashville, Tennessee. As concerns this clone: What it binds is not known.

The chain combines TRBV9 with TRBJ2-1; 8 bases line up with TRBD2. The TCR sequence derives from a woman in her 40s in good health. Some clones in this sample may be carry-over from other donors' samples. Sequencing input: PBMCs. The CDR3 DNA is TGTGCCAGCAGCGTAGCGGGAGGGCCTACCTACAATGAGCAGTTCTTC. It encodes CASSVAGGPTYNEQFF.